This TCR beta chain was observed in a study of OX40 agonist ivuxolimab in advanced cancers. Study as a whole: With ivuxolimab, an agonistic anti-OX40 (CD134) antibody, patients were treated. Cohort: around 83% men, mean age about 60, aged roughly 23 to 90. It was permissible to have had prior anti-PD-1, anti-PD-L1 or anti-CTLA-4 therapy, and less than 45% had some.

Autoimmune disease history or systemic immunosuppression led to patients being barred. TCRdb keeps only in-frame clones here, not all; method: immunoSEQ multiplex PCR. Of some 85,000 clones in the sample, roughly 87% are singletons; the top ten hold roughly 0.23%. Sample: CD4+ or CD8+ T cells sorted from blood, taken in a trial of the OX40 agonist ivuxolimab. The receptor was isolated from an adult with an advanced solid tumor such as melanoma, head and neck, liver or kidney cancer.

The CDR3 nucleotides read TGCGCCAGCAGCTTGGTCGGGGGCTCCTACAATGAGCAGTTCTTC. It encodes CASSLVGGSYNEQFF. The chain is built from TRBV5-1 and TRBJ2-1; maybe TRBD2 (6 bases). From germline, CDR1 is SGHRS and CDR2 YFSETQ. V was shortened by 0 bases and J by 0 bases, with 7 bases between the two germline ends. This CDR3 spans 15 amino acids. Looking up the rest from reference TRBV5-1 and TRBJ2-1 gives the full variable domain: KAGVTQTPRYLIKTRGQQVTLSCSPISGHRSVSWYQQTPGQGLQFLFEYFSETQRNKGNFPGRFSGRQFSNSRSEMNVSTLELGDSALYLCASSLVGGSYNEQFFGPGTRLTVL.